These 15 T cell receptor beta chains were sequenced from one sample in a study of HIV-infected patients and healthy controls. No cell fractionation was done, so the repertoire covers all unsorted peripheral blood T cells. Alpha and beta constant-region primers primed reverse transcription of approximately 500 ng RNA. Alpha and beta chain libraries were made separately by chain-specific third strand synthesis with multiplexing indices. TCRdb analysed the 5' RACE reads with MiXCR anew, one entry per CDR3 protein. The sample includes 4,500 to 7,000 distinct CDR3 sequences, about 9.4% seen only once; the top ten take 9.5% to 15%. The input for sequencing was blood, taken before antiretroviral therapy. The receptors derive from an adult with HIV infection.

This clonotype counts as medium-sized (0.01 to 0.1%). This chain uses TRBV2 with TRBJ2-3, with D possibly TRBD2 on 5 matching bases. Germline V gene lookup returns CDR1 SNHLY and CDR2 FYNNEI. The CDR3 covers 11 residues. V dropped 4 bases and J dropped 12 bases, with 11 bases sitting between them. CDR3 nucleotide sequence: TGTGCCAGCAGTGTAGGAGGCCCCCAGTATTTT. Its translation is CASSVGGPQYF.

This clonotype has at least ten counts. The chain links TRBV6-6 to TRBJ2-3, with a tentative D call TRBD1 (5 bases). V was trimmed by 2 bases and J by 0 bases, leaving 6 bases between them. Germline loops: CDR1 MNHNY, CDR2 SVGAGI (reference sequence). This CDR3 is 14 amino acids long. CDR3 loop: CASSYGASTDTQYF. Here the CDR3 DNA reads TGTGCCAGCAGTTACGGGGCTAGCACAGATACGCAGTATTTT.

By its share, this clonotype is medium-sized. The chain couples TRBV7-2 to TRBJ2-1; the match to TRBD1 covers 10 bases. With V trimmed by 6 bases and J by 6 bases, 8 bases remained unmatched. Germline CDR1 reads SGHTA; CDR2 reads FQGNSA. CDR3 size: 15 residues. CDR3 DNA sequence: TGTGCCAGCAGGGAACCGGGACAGGGGTCCAATGAGCAGTTCTTC. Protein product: CASREPGQGSNEQFF. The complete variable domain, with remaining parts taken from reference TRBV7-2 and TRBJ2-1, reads GAGVSQSPSNKVTEKGKDVELRCDPISGHTALYWYRQSLGQGLEFLIYFQGNSAPDKSGLPSDRFSAERTGGSVSTLTIQRTQQEDSAVYLCASREPGQGSNEQFFGPGTRLTVL.

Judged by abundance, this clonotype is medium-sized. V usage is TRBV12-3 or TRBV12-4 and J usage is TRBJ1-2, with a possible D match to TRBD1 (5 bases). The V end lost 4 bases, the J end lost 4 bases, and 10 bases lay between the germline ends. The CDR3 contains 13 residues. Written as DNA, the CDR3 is TGTGCCAGCAGTTCGGGGCCCAGCTATGGCTACACCTTC. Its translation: CASSSGPSYGYTF.

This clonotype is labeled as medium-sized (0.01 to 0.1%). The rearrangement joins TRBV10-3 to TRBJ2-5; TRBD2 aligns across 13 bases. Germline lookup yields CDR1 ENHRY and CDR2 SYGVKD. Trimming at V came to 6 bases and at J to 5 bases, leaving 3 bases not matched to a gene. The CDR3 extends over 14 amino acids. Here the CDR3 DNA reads TGTGCCATCAGCGGGACTAGCGGGACGGAGACCCAGTACTTC. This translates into CAISGTSGTETQYF.

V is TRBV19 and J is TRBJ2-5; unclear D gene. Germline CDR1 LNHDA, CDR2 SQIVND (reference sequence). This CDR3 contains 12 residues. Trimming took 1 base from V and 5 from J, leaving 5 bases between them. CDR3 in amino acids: CASSIGVETQYF. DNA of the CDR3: TGTGCCAGTAGTATAGGTGTGGAGACCCAGTACTTC.

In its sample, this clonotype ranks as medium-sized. The CDR3 sequence: CSVEDTGGPTDTQYF. For the CDR3, the DNA is TGCAGCGTTGAAGATACGGGGGGGCCCACAGATACGCAGTATTTT. The chain links TRBV29-1 to TRBJ2-3, with 8 bases fitting TRBD2. Trimming cost V 0 bases and J 2 bases; bases outside gene matches: 4. This CDR3 is built from 15 residues. Germline assignment: CDR1 SQVTM and CDR2 ANQGSEA.

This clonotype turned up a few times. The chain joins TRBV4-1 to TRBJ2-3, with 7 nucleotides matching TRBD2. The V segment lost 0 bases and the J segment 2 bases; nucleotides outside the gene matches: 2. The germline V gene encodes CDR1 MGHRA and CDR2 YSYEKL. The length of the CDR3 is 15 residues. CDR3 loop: CASSQESGTTDTQYF. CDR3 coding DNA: TGCGCCAGCAGCCAAGAGAGCGGGACCACAGATACGCAGTATTTT.

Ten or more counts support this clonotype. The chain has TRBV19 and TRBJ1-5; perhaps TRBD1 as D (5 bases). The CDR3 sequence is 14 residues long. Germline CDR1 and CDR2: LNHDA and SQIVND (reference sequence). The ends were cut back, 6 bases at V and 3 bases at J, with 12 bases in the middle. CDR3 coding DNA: TGTGCCAGTAGCCGCGGGACGGCCAATCAGCCCCAGCATTTT. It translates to CASSRGTANQPQHF.

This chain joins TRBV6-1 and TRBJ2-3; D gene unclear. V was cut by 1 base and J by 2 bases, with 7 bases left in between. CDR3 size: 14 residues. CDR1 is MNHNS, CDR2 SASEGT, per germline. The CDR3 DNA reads TGTGCCAGCAGTGAAGGTCACCTCACAGATACGCAGTATTTT. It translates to CASSEGHLTDTQYF.

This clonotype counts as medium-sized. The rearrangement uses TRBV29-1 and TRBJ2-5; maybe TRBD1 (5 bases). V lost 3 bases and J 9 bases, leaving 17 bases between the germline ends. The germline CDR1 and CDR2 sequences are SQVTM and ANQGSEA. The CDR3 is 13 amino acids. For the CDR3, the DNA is TGCAGCGTTGAGTCGGACAAAGCTTCGGCCCAGTACTTC. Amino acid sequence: CSVESDKASAQYF.

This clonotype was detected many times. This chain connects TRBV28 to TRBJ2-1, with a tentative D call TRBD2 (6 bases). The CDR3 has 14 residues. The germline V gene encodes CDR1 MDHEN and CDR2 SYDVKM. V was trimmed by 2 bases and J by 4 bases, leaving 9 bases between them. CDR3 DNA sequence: TGTGCCAGCAGTTTAGGACTAACTTACAATGAGCAGTTCTTC. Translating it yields CASSLGLTYNEQFF.

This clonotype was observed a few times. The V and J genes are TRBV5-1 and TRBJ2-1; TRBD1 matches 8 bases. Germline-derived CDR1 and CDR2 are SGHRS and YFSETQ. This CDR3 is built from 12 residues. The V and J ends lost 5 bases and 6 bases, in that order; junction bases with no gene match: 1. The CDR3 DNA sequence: TGCGCCAGCAGTACAGGGGGCAATGAGCAGTTCTTC. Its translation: CASSTGGNEQFF.

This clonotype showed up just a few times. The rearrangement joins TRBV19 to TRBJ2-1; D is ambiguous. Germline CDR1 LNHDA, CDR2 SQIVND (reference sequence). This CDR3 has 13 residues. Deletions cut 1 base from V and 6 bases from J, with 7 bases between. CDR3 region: CASSIGQINEQFF. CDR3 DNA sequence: TGTGCCAGTAGTATAGGCCAGATCAATGAGCAGTTCTTC. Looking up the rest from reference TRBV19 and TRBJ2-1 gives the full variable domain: DGGITQSPKYLFRKEGQNVTLSCEQNLNHDAMYWYRQDPGQGLRLIYYSQIVNDFQKGDIAEGYSVSREKKESFPLTVTSAQKNPTAFYLCASSIGQINEQFFGPGTRLTVL.

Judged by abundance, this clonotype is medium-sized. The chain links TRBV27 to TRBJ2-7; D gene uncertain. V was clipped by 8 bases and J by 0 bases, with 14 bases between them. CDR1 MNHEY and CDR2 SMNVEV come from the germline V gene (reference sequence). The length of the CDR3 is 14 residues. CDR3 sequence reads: CASAPLGSSYEQYF. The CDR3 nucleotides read TGTGCCAGCGCCCCACTTGGAAGCTCCTACGAGCAGTACTTC.